This T cell receptor (beta chain) was sequenced during a study of T cell responses to AZD1222 COVID-19 vaccine. Study information: Investigators merged groups given second doses at roughly 4 or roughly 12 weeks. Study observations and caveats: Reports say nearly half of spike-specific TCRs go after unmutated variant regions. The study found Spike-specific TCR breadth and depth rose after two AZD1222 doses. In a largely white British group with more females than males, clonal diversity was possibly underestimated.

Germline V CDR1 and CDR2: SGHAT, FQNNGV. Trimming removed 2 bases at V and 5 bases at J, with 6 bases between. The CDR3 length is 12 residues. A remark on this clone: Its specificity is not known.

Assay used: immunoSEQ multiplex PCR; TCRdb lists only in-frame clones, some missing. The sample carries fewer than 200,000 clones, roughly nine tenths recorded once. This sequence joins TRBV11-2 and TRBJ1-1; unclear D gene. The receptor's source is an adult in good health. Sequences were derived from peripheral blood, sampled on day 0 of AZD1222 vaccination. The CDR3 region is CASSLSGTEAFF. Written as DNA, the CDR3 is TGTGCCAGCAGCTTAAGTGGGACTGAAGCTTTCTTT.